A single sample is the source of the 20 T cell receptor beta chains below, sequenced in a study of blood T cell repertoires in COVID-19. Data came from immunoSEQ multiplex PCR; TCRdb stores just in-frame clones and leaves some out. The top ten clones hold approximately 15% of a sample with roughly 65,000 clones, under 85% of them seen once. Sequenced: peripheral blood. The source of these receptors is a man aged 60 to 69 with acute or convalescent COVID-19.

The chain joins TRBV5-1 to TRBJ2-7, with D possibly matching TRBD2 (5 bases). Germline CDR1 and CDR2: SGHRS and YFSETQ. This CDR3 spans 17 amino acids. Trimming pared 1 base from V and 0 bases from J, leaving 17 bases between. In nucleotides, the CDR3 is TGCGCCAGCAGCTTGTTTCGGGAAGGAGAAAACTCCTACGAGCAGTACTTC. It specifies CASSLFREGENSYEQYF. Together with reference TRBV5-1 and TRBJ2-7, the CDR3 gives the full variable domain: KAGVTQTPRYLIKTRGQQVTLSCSPISGHRSVSWYQQTPGQGLQFLFEYFSETQRNKGNFPGRFSGRQFSNSRSEMNVSTLELGDSALYLCASSLFREGENSYEQYFGPGTRLTVT.

This clone was seen once. This chain connects TRBV6-2 or TRBV6-3 to TRBJ1-1; TRBD1 matches at 8 bases. With 4 bases clipped from V and 2 bases from J, the junction kept 9 bases outside the gene matches. CDR1 is MNHEY, CDR2 SVGEGT, per germline. The CDR3 is 16 amino acids. DNA of the CDR3: TGTGCCAGCAGTTCCGCCATCGGGACAGGTAACACTGAAGCTTTCTTT. As protein: CASSSAIGTGNTEAFF.

The CDR3 spells CASSSGTGGGSDTQYF. CDR3 DNA sequence: TGTGCCAGCAGCTCCGGGACAGGGGGCGGGTCAGATACGCAGTATTTT. This chain uses TRBV7-3 with TRBJ2-3, with 12 bases fitting TRBD1. CDR3 length: 16 amino acids. J lost 4 bases, V lost 4 bases, and 6 bases had no gene match. Germline V gene data show CDR1 as SGHTA and CDR2 as FQGTGA.

This chain uses TRBV2 with TRBJ2-5; 7 nucleotides align to TRBD1. V was pared by 11 bases and J by 3 bases, with 12 bases of the junction left unmatched. Germline CDR1 and CDR2: SNHLY and FYNNEI. The CDR3 runs to 14 residues. CDR3 sequence reads: CALRTGVGEETQYF. In DNA, the CDR3 is TGTGCCTTACGTACAGGGGTGGGGGAAGAGACCCAGTACTTC.

The rearrangement uses TRBV4-2 and TRBJ2-2, with D possibly TRBD2 on 5 matching bases. Germline loops: CDR1 LGHNA, CDR2 YNFKEQ. The CDR3 loop spans 16 amino acids. V lost 4 bases and J lost 0, with 12 bases in between. Here the CDR3 reads CASSPRIGTNTGELFF. CDR3 bases: TGTGCCAGCAGCCCCCGGATCGGGACGAACACCGGGGAGCTGTTTTTT.

The chain joins TRBV19 to TRBJ2-2; D is perhaps TRBD2 (5 bases). The CDR3 has 15 amino acids. V was cut by 2 bases and J by 0 bases, with 7 bases left in between. Germline CDR1 reads LNHDA; CDR2 reads SQIVND (reference sequence). CDR3 nucleotide sequence: TGTGCCAGTAGTATATCGCGGGCGAACACCGGGGAGCTGTTTTTT. Translating it yields CASSISRANTGELFF.

The rearrangement uses TRBV4-2 and TRBJ1-1; D remains unclear. Germline V gene data show CDR1 as LGHNA and CDR2 as YNFKEQ. Trimming shortened V by 4 bases and J by 6 bases, and 12 bases separated the two germline ends. The CDR3 contains 13 residues. The CDR3 bases are TGTGCCAGCAGCCTCACCGATGGGCCTGAAGCTTTCTTT. It translates to CASSLTDGPEAFF.

This chain links TRBV2 with TRBJ2-7; D gene ambiguous. CDR3 length: 14 residues. The germline V gene encodes CDR1 SNHLY and CDR2 FYNNEI. The germline V and J ends were trimmed by 6 bases and 2 bases, with 14 bases remaining between them. The CDR3 nucleotides read TGTGCCAGCAGCTATACCACCTACCCCTACGAGCAGTACTTC. Translated: CASSYTTYPYEQYF.

The chain is built from TRBV6-4 and TRBJ2-5, with TRBD1 matching over 8 bases. The CDR3 has 13 amino acids. The junction had 4 bases not matched to a gene; V was cut back by 3 bases and J by 7 bases. CDR1 and CDR2 (germline): MRHNA, SNTAGT. The CDR3 nucleotides are TGTGCCAGCAGTGATGGGACAGGAGGGACCCAGTACTTC. Encoded protein: CASSDGTGGTQYF.

This chain links TRBV25-1 with TRBJ1-1; 8 nucleotides align to TRBD1. Unmatched junction bases numbered 7, after V lost 6 bases and J lost 1 base. Per the germline V gene, CDR1 is MGHDK and CDR2 is SYGVNS. The CDR3 runs 15 residues. CDR3 in DNA: TGTGCCAGCAGACGGACAGGGCCCGCGAACACTGAAGCTTTCTTT. Its protein is CASRRTGPANTEAFF.

The V gene is TRBV19, the J gene TRBJ2-1, with 11 positions matching TRBD1. Germline CDR1 and CDR2: LNHDA and SQIVND (reference sequence). With 5 bases clipped from V and 4 bases from J, the junction kept 7 bases outside the gene matches. The CDR3 extends over 16 amino acids. CDR3 nucleotide sequence: TGTGCCAGTAGTCCAACCGGGACAGGGGGATACAATGAGCAGTTCTTC. It is translated as CASSPTGTGGYNEQFF.

CDR3 sequence (DNA): TGTGCCAGCAGTTCGCCGGGACTCCCCGACAATTCACCCCTCCACTTT. This translates into CASSSPGLPDNSPLHF. The chain employs TRBV6-5 and TRBJ1-6; a possible D gene is TRBD1 (5 bases). The germline V gene encodes CDR1 MNHEY and CDR2 SVGAGI. The ends were cut back, 4 bases at V and 7 bases at J, with 17 bases in the middle. The CDR3 consists of 16 residues.

The rearrangement uses TRBV12-3 or TRBV12-4 and TRBJ2-7; D remains unclear. Between the trimmed V and J ends, which lost 4 bases and 3 bases, there was a span of 7 bases. The CDR3 is 12 amino acids. In nucleotides, the CDR3 is TGTGCCAGCAGTTCCGACAACTACGAGCAGTACTTC. Translated, it gives CASSSDNYEQYF.

The V gene is TRBV10-1, the J gene TRBJ1-2; TRBD1 matches at 9 bases. CDR1 is WNHNN and CDR2 is SYGVQD in the germline V gene (reference sequence). V shed 6 bases and J 8 bases; nucleotides not matched to a gene: 16. The CDR3 spans 16 residues. CDR3 region: CASSGVRPGQGTGYTF. Here the CDR3 DNA reads TGCGCCAGCAGCGGGGTTCGACCGGGACAGGGTACCGGCTACACCTTC.

The gene calls are TRBV6-2 or TRBV6-3 and TRBJ2-1; possibly TRBD1 for D (5 bases). The V end lost 4 bases, the J end lost 4 bases, and 8 bases lay between the germline ends. The CDR3 contains 13 residues. Germline values: CDR1 MNHEY, CDR2 SVGEGT. In DNA, the CDR3 is TGTGCCAGCAGTTCGCGACAGTACAATGAGCAGTTCTTC. It is translated as CASSSRQYNEQFF.

This rearrangement joins TRBV7-5 to TRBJ1-6. TRBV7-5 is annotated as a pseudogene. The CDR3 has 19 residues. DNA for the CDR3: TGTGTCAGAAGCGTAAGACTGTGGCCAAATTCCTCCTATAATTCACCCCTCCACTTT. Translated, it gives CVRSVRLWPNSSYNSPLHF.

The rearrangement links TRBV11-1 to TRBJ2-3; 12 nucleotides align to TRBD1. This CDR3 is 16 amino acids long. After removal of 4 bases from V and 3 bases from J, the junction contained 5 bases not matched to a gene. CDR1 and CDR2 (germline): SGHAT, FQDESV (reference sequence). Here the CDR3 reads CASSWDRGLGTDTQYF. The CDR3 region has the DNA TGTGCCAGCAGCTGGGACAGGGGGCTTGGGACAGATACGCAGTATTTT.

V usage is TRBV19 and J usage is TRBJ2-7, with a possible D match to TRBD2 (5 bases). Per the germline V gene, CDR1 is LNHDA and CDR2 is SQIVND (reference sequence). There are 15 residues in the CDR3. Trimming stripped 4 bases from V and 4 bases from J, with 17 bases between. The CDR3 region is CASSSVRTDSYEQYF. In DNA form, the CDR3 reads TGTGCCAGTAGTAGCGTCAGGACGGACTCTTACGAGCAGTACTTC.

This clone was detected ten times or more. V and J are TRBV19 and TRBJ1-1; 7 bases agree with TRBD1. The CDR3 covers 17 residues. The junction had 20 bases not matched to a gene; V was cut back by 8 bases and J by 5 bases. Looked up from germline, CDR1 is LNHDA and CDR2 is SQIVND (reference sequence). The DNA for the CDR3 is TGTGCCAGTGCGGCGATAAGGGCAGGGGGTAGGGGAACTGAAGCTTTCTTT. Its translation: CASAAIRAGGRGTEAFF.

The chain joins TRBV5-4 to TRBJ2-2, with 7 positions matching TRBD1. Unmatched junction bases numbered 9, after V lost 7 bases and J lost 3 bases. Germline V CDR1 and CDR2: SGHNT, YYREEE (reference sequence). The CDR3 covers 15 residues. The CDR3 DNA sequence: TGTGCCAGCGGGCCCGGACAGGCGGACACCGGGGAGCTGTTTTTT. Its translation: CASGPGQADTGELFF.